This TCR beta chain was sequenced for a study of identical twins. Points from the study as a whole: Models predicted less out-of-frame TCR alpha sharing in monozygotic twins than was found. When twins shared out-of-frame alpha sequences, those sequences had excess low generation probability.

On this clonotype: Its target is unknown.

Donors uniformly comprised healthy Caucasians. MiXCR was run by TCRdb on the 5' RACE reads, yielding one entry per CDR3 protein. This sample has about 660,000 distinct CDR3 sequences, with over 8.5% found just once. CDR3 length: 14 amino acids. Germline lookup yields CDR1 SGHTA and CDR2 FQGNSA. Trimming took 6 bases from V and 3 from J, leaving 14 bases between them. These same records also appear under a second study, on yellow fever vaccine responses in identical twins. From that paper: The authors reported partly convergent, partly personalized vaccine responses in identical twins.

The sequenced sample consisted of PBMCs. This chain connects TRBV7-2 to TRBJ1-2, with D hard to call. The sequence came from a woman aged 18 to 35 in good health. As DNA, the CDR3 is TGTGCCAGCAGTACAGAGGGTAGTCACTATGGCTACACCTTC. It specifies CASSTEGSHYGYTF.